This T cell receptor (beta chain) was sequenced for a study of response to subunit inactivated influenza vaccine. MiXCR, run by TCRdb on the RT-PCR reads, gives a single entry per CDR3 protein. Among about 500,000 distinct CDR3 sequences, around 13% were seen once, and the ten largest hold around 12%. Only a few counts were recorded for this clonotype. CDR1 and CDR2 from the germline V gene are SGHRS and YFSETQ. V shed 3 bases, J shed 0 bases, and the junction held 8 bases outside the gene matches. This CDR3 comprises 19 residues. The receptor was derived from a man aged 45 to 65 who received an inactivated influenza vaccine. The chain employs TRBV5-1 and TRBJ2-3; TRBD2 agrees at 15 bases. Specimen: PBMCs from blood, collected 35 to 45 days after vaccination. CDR3 DNA: TGCGCCAGCAGCTGGTCGGGACTAGCGGGGGGCGTTAGCACAGATACGCAGTATTTT. Encoded protein: CASSWSGLAGGVSTDTQYF.